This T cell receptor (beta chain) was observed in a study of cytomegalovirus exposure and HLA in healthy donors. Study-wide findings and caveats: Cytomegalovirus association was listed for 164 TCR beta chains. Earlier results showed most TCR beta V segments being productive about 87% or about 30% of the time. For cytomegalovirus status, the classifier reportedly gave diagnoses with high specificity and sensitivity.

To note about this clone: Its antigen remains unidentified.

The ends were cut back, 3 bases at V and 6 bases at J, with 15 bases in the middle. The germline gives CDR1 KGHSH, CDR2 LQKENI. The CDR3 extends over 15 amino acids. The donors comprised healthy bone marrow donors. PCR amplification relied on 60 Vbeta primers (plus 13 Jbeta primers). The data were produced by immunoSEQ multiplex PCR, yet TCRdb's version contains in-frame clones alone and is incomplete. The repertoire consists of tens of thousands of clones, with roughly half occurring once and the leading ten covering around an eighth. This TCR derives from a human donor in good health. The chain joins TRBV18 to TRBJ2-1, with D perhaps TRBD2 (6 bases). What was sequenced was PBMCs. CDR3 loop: CASSPQPPGVNEQFF. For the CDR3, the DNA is TGTGCCAGCTCACCCCAACCCCCGGGGGTCAATGAGCAGTTCTTC.